These 31 T cell receptor beta chains share one sample of origin, sequenced in a study of blood T cell repertoires in COVID-19. TCRdb keeps only in-frame clones here, not all; method: immunoSEQ multiplex PCR. The table has 300,000 to 400,000 clones, more than 70% seen once. The specimen sequenced was peripheral blood. These receptors originate from an older woman with COVID-19, enrolled during active disease.

The gene calls are TRBV5-1 and TRBJ1-1; D is ambiguous. The CDR3 is 15 amino acids. Between the trimmed V and J ends, which lost 4 bases and 1 base, there was a span of 14 bases. Germline loops: CDR1 SGHRS, CDR2 YFSETQ. CDR3 DNA sequence: TGCGCCAGCAGCCCCCCTCAGACTCCGAACACTGAAGCTTTCTTT. Translating gives CASSPPQTPNTEAFF.

The chain links TRBV7-3 to TRBJ1-2; D is unclear. Trimming shortened V by 5 bases and J by 4 bases, and 14 bases separated the two germline ends. This CDR3 contains 14 residues. Germline CDR1 SGHTA, CDR2 FQGTGA. The CDR3 spells CASSQADGLYGYTF. The DNA of the CDR3 is TGTGCCAGCAGCCAAGCGGACGGGCTCTATGGCTACACCTTC.

The chain recombines TRBV14 with TRBJ2-3; D call uncertain. V was clipped by 4 bases and J by 0 bases, with 5 bases between them. Germline CDR1 is SGHDN and CDR2 is FVKESK. CDR3 size: 13 residues. The DNA for the CDR3 is TGTGCCAGCAGCCCCCTGAGCACAGATACGCAGTATTTT. Protein sequence: CASSPLSTDTQYF.

This chain's CDR3 is CASGNWDSTGSEQFF. DNA of the CDR3: TGTGCCAGCGGAAACTGGGACTCAACTGGATCTGAGCAGTTCTTC. The gene calls are TRBV28 and TRBJ2-1, with a tentative D call TRBD2 (6 bases). This CDR3 is 15 amino acids long. With 8 bases removed from V and 9 bases from J, the gap between germline ends came to 23 bases. Looked up from germline, CDR1 is MDHEN and CDR2 is SYDVKM.

This clone came up a few times. This chain's CDR3 is CASSLVRNTIYF. The DNA for the CDR3 is TGTGCCAGCAGCTTAGTGAGGAACACCATATATTTT. This chain uses TRBV7-2 with TRBJ1-3; D is undetermined. Trimming removed 1 base from V and 7 bases from J, with 5 bases in between. CDR1 is SGHTA and CDR2 is FQGNSA in the germline V gene. This CDR3 is 12 amino acids long.

This clone came up once. The chain joins TRBV19 to TRBJ2-6, with D hard to call. Trimming shortened V by 4 bases and J by 0 bases, and 13 bases separated the two germline ends. The CDR3 extends over 17 amino acids. Looked up from germline, CDR1 is LNHDA and CDR2 is SQIVND (reference sequence). The CDR3 reads CASSKAGRYSGANVLTF. The CDR3, as DNA: TGTGCCAGTAGTAAGGCAGGTCGTTACTCTGGGGCCAACGTCCTGACTTTC.

The rearrangement uses TRBV27 and TRBJ2-7; a weak D match, TRBD1 (5 bases). Looked up from germline, CDR1 is MNHEY and CDR2 is SMNVEV (reference sequence). CDR3 size: 15 residues. The ends were cut back, 6 bases at V and 6 bases at J, with 21 bases in the middle. The CDR3: CASSRKGIGASEQYF. The CDR3 DNA is TGTGCCAGCAGCCGGAAAGGAATAGGGGCCTCCGAGCAGTACTTC.

V is TRBV6-5 and J is TRBJ1-6, with D hard to call. CDR1 and CDR2 (germline): MNHEY, SVGAGI. The CDR3 is 12 residues long. The V end lost 5 bases, the J end lost 6 bases, and 5 bases lay between the germline ends. The chain's CDR3 is CASSLSNSPLHF. CDR3 nucleotide sequence: TGTGCCAGCAGTCTTAGTAATTCACCCCTCCACTTT.

The chain is built from TRBV19 and TRBJ1-5; weak D call: TRBD1 (5 bases). Germline V gene sequence: CDR1 LNHDA, CDR2 SQIVND (reference sequence). V gave up 11 bases and J gave up 6 bases, with 17 bases separating them. This CDR3 contains 13 residues. The CDR3 DNA is TGTGCCTCCTCGTGGGGGGTGTTTCAGCCCCAGCATTTT. This codes for CASSWGVFQPQHF.

V and J are TRBV7-3 and TRBJ1-2, with 9 bases lining up with TRBD1. The CDR3 consists of 14 residues. Trimming cost V 5 bases and J 4 bases; bases outside gene matches: 5. Germline CDR1 and CDR2: SGHTA and FQGTGA. DNA for the CDR3: TGTGCCAGCAGCCCCGGGACAGGGAGCTATGGCTACACCTTC. Its translation: CASSPGTGSYGYTF. Filled out from reference TRBV7-3 and TRBJ1-2, the complete variable domain reads GAGVSQTPSNKVTEKGKYVELRCDPISGHTALYWYRQSLGQGPEFLIYFQGTGAADDSGLPNDRFFAVRPEGSVSTLKIQRTERGDSAVYLCASSPGTGSYGYTFGSGTRLTVV.

This clone was found a few times. The rearrangement joins TRBV2 to TRBJ1-5, with no clear D. The CDR3 runs 14 residues. V dropped 6 bases and J dropped 2 bases, with 11 bases sitting between them. Germline lookup yields CDR1 SNHLY and CDR2 FYNNEI. DNA of the CDR3: TGTGCCAGCAGCCACGTGCCGGGCAATCAGCCCCAGCATTTT. Protein sequence: CASSHVPGNQPQHF.

The chain combines TRBV1 with TRBJ2-5; the table's TRBD1 call for D was not verified on the DNA. TRBV1 is annotated as a pseudogene. There are 14 residues in the CDR3. CDR3 sequence (DNA): TGCACCAGCAGCCAGGACAGGGTCCTGGAGACCCAGTACTTC. Its protein is CTSSQDRVLETQYF.

This chain uses TRBV18 with TRBJ2-2, with D perhaps TRBD1 (5 bases). CDR1 is KGHSH and CDR2 is LQKENI in the germline V gene. The CDR3 is made up of 13 amino acids. Between the trimmed V and J ends, which lost 0 bases and 10 bases, there was a span of 9 bases. The CDR3 region is CASSPPTREELFF. The CDR3 region has the DNA TGTGCCAGCTCACCACCCACCAGGGAGGAGCTGTTTTTT.

The rearrangement links TRBV10-2 to TRBJ1-4; TRBD1 agrees at 9 bases. The CDR3 is 16 residues long. V gave up 3 bases and J gave up 7 bases; unmatched junction bases: 9. Germline-derived CDR1 and CDR2 are WSHSY and SAAADI. The CDR3 DNA sequence: TGCGCCAGCAGTGATTTGGACAGGGGTGGCACTGAAAAACTGTTTTTT. It is translated as CASSDLDRGGTEKLFF.

The chain uses TRBV7-2 and TRBJ2-1; a weak D match, TRBD1 (6 bases). The germline V gene encodes CDR1 SGHTA and CDR2 FQGNSA. The CDR3 totals 14 residues. Trimming took off 10 bases at V and 0 bases at J, with 13 bases between the two ends. The CDR3 DNA sequence: TGTGCCATCCCAGGACAGAGCTCCTACAATGAGCAGTTCTTC. Its translation is CAIPGQSSYNEQFF.

This clone was recorded once. The chain couples TRBV12-3 or TRBV12-4 to TRBJ1-4; D gene uncertain. The V end was cut by 4 bases, the J end by 6 bases, with 9 bases between. CDR3 size: 13 residues. Written as DNA, the CDR3 is TGTGCCAGCAGTTCAGGCAGACATGAAAAACTGTTTTTT. This codes for CASSSGRHEKLFF.

Only a few counts were recorded for this clone. This chain joins TRBV29-1 and TRBJ1-1; 9 bases align to TRBD1. CDR3 length: 15 amino acids. In germline, CDR1 is SQVTM, CDR2 ANQGSEA. Germline trimming cut 4 bases from V and 0 bases from J; bases unmatched to any gene: 6. CDR3 loop: CSVVRDRAVNTEAFF. Written as DNA, the CDR3 is TGCAGCGTTGTCCGGGACAGGGCTGTGAACACTGAAGCTTTCTTT.

The chain has TRBV5-1 and TRBJ1-5; D gene uncertain. Germline CDR1 reads SGHRS; CDR2 reads YFSETQ. The ends were cut back, 1 base at V and 4 bases at J, with 12 bases in the middle. The CDR3 runs 15 residues. The CDR3 sequence is CASSLKIRTNQPQHF. In DNA form, the CDR3 reads TGCGCCAGCAGCTTGAAGATACGGACTAATCAGCCCCAGCATTTT.

The chain employs TRBV28 and TRBJ1-5, with 8 bases identical to TRBD1. CDR1 MDHEN and CDR2 SYDVKM come from the germline V gene. After removal of 5 bases from V and 5 bases from J, the junction contained 11 bases not matched to a gene. CDR3 length: 16 amino acids. The CDR3 sequence: CASSIGRTGNYQPQHF. Here the CDR3 DNA reads TGTGCCAGCAGTATAGGAAGGACAGGGAACTATCAGCCCCAGCATTTT.

The chain joins TRBV5-6 to TRBJ1-6, with 9 nucleotides matching TRBD1. J lost 14 bases, V lost 4 bases, and 10 bases had no gene match. The germline V gene encodes CDR1 SGHDT and CDR2 YYEEEE. The CDR3 spans 14 residues. The CDR3 protein is CASSADRGRATLHF. In DNA form, the CDR3 reads TGTGCCAGCAGCGCGGACAGGGGACGGGCAACCCTCCACTTT. Using reference TRBV5-6 and TRBJ1-6 for the parts outside the CDR3, the full variable domain is DAGVTQSPTHLIKTRGQQVTLRCSPKSGHDTVSWYQQALGQGPQFIFQYYEEEERQRGNFPDRFSGHQFPNYSSELNVNALLLGDSALYLCASSADRGRATLHFGNGTRLTVT.

This sequence joins TRBV2 and TRBJ1-4; D remains unclear. The ends were cut back, 6 bases at V and 5 bases at J, with 16 bases in the middle. This CDR3 is 15 amino acids long. Germline CDR1 and CDR2: SNHLY and FYNNEI. DNA for the CDR3: TGTGCCAGCAGGCCTGGGCCTCTAGCGAATGAAAAACTGTTTTTT. This gives the protein CASRPGPLANEKLFF.

The V call is TRBV7-9, the J call TRBJ1-5; the match to TRBD1 covers 12 bases. Trimming cost V 4 bases and J 7 bases; bases outside gene matches: 8. The CDR3 spans 16 residues. Germline V gene lookup returns CDR1 SEHNR and CDR2 FQNEAQ (reference sequence). The CDR3 bases are TGTGCCAGCAGCTACGGGACAGGGGGCGCGGGACAGCCCCAGCATTTT. As protein: CASSYGTGGAGQPQHF.

This clone was recorded only once. The chain combines TRBV18 with TRBJ1-2, with D possibly TRBD1 on 5 matching bases. The germline V gene has CDR1 KGHSH and CDR2 LQKENI. The CDR3 extends over 17 amino acids. The V end was cut by 3 bases, the J end by 5 bases, with 22 bases between. CDR3 nucleotide sequence: TGTGCCAGCTCACCTCAGGACACGCCGAGGCTTGGATATGGCTACACCTTC. This translates into CASSPQDTPRLGYGYTF.

This clone has a handful of counts. V is TRBV6-5 and J is TRBJ1-2; 9 bases align to TRBD1. The CDR3 spans 13 residues. Germline CDR1 reads MNHEY; CDR2 reads SVGAGI. V shed 6 bases and J 3 bases; nucleotides not matched to a gene: 2. DNA of the CDR3: TGTGCCAGCAGAAGACAGGGGGACTATGGCTACACCTTC. Amino acids: CASRRQGDYGYTF.

DNA for the CDR3: TGTGCCAGCAGCAAAGACAGGGTGTTGGGCAATGAGCAGTTCTTC. It specifies CASSKDRVLGNEQFF. The gene calls are TRBV11-1 and TRBJ2-1; 7 positions match TRBD1. In germline, CDR1 is SGHAT, CDR2 FQDESV (reference sequence). V was clipped by 5 bases and J by 6 bases; unmatched bases: 10. This CDR3 comprises 15 residues. Combining the CDR3 with reference TRBV11-1 and TRBJ2-1 gives the whole variable domain EAEVAQSPRYKITEKSQAVAFWCDPISGHATLYWYRQILGQGPELLVQFQDESVVDDSQLPKDRFSAERLKGVDSTLKIQPAELGDSAMYLCASSKDRVLGNEQFFGPGTRLTVL.

CDR3 nucleotide sequence: TGTGCCAGTAGTATAGGGTCAGGGAGGTCCTACGAGCAGTACTTC. As protein: CASSIGSGRSYEQYF. This chain joins TRBV19 and TRBJ2-7; a possible D gene is TRBD2 (6 bases). Germline lookup yields CDR1 LNHDA and CDR2 SQIVND (reference sequence). V dropped 1 base and J dropped 1 base, with 11 bases sitting between them. CDR3 length: 15 residues.

This clone was picked up one time. This chain links TRBV13 with TRBJ2-3; TRBD2 matches at 12 bases. The V gene's germline CDR1 is PRHDT and CDR2 FYEKMQ (reference sequence). Trimming removed 4 bases from V and 2 bases from J; junction bases left unmatched: 7. The CDR3 loop spans 17 amino acids. The CDR3 DNA sequence: TGTGCCAGCAGCTCCAGACTAGCGGGGGTTTTCACAGATACGCAGTATTTT. Translated, it gives CASSSRLAGVFTDTQYF.

The V and J genes are TRBV28 and TRBJ2-6; tentative D call: TRBD2 (5 bases). The CDR3 contains 15 residues. Germline V lookup: CDR1 MDHEN, CDR2 SYDVKM. V lost 6 bases to trimming and J lost 0 bases, with 9 bases between them. The CDR3 DNA is TGTGCCAGCAGCTACGGGGTCTCTGGGGCCAACGTCCTGACTTTC. Translated: CASSYGVSGANVLTF.

At least ten counts were recorded for this clone. The chain carries TRBV4-1 and TRBJ2-7, with TRBD1 identical over 7 bases. V trimming: 3 bases; J trimming: 3 bases; junction bases outside the gene matches: 5. The germline V gene has CDR1 MGHRA and CDR2 YSYEKL. The CDR3 consists of 14 residues. In nucleotides, the CDR3 is TGCGCCAGCAGCCAGGGACAGCAGTACTACGAGCAGTACTTC. Its protein product is CASSQGQQYYEQYF.

This chain links TRBV29-1 with TRBJ1-2, with 9 bases that match TRBD1. CDR1 is SQVTM and CDR2 is ANQGSEA in the germline V gene. V dropped 7 bases and J dropped 4; count of bases not matched to a gene: 10. This CDR3 comprises 14 residues. Here the CDR3 DNA reads TGCAGCGCTGAGGACCCGGGACAGGGCTATGGCTACACCTTC. Translation gives CSAEDPGQGYGYTF.

This clone was recorded only once. This sequence joins TRBV6-2 or TRBV6-3 and TRBJ1-5; weak D call: TRBD1 (5 bases). The CDR3 is made up of 16 amino acids. The V and J ends lost 2 bases and 3 bases respectively, with 14 bases between them. In germline, CDR1 is MNHEY, CDR2 SVGEGT. The CDR3 protein is CASSYPPGLPNQPQHF. The DNA for the CDR3 is TGTGCCAGCAGTTACCCTCCGGGACTCCCCAATCAGCCCCAGCATTTT.